The rows below give T cell receptor beta chains drawn from one sample of a study of blood T cells in healthy people across ages. TCRdb re-called the 5' RACE reads through MiXCR, storing one row per CDR3 protein. The sample contains over 600,000 distinct CDR3 sequences, 20% to 25% of which appear only once. Input material: blood. Receptor source: a man between 65 and 85 years old in good health. Each CDR3 is given with its conserved first and last residue. A D gene is named only where the DNA matches it firmly. Part of the rows lack a size; the others show once, few, many or a class for expanded clones.

>TRBV5-1|many|.|TRBJ2-5
CASSLIGSGETQYF
TGCGCCAGCAGCTTGATAGGATCAGGAGAGACCCAGTACTTC
>TRBV10-3|.|TRBD2|TRBJ2-7
CAISPLAGGPYEQYF
TGTGCCATCAGCCCACTAGCGGGAGGGCCCTACGAGCAGTACTTC
>TRBV4-1|few|TRBD1|TRBJ2-3
CASSQAGQGASTDTQYF
TGCGCCAGCAGCCAAGCGGGACAGGGGGCCTCCACAGATACGCAGTATTTT
>TRBV9|few|TRBD2|TRBJ2-7
CASSASGRSIEQYF
TGTGCCAGCAGCGCTAGCGGGAGAAGCATCGAGCAGTACTTC
>TRBV4-1|.|.|TRBJ1-2
CASSQASRGNYGYTF
TGCGCCAGCAGCCAAGCATCTCGGGGGAACTATGGCTACACCTTC
>TRBV3-1|few|TRBD2|TRBJ2-4
CASSQARTSGENIQYF
TGTGCCAGCAGCCAAGCGCGGACTAGCGGAGAAAACATTCAGTACTTC
>TRBV28|.|.|TRBJ2-7
CASSLQARISYEQYF
TGTGCCAGCAGTTTACAGGCCAGGATCTCCTACGAGCAGTACTTC
>TRBV20-1|.|.|TRBJ2-3
CSARDPVADTQYF
TGCAGTGCCAGGGACCCCGTGGCAGATACGCAGTATTTT
>TRBV20-1|few|.|TRBJ2-7
CSARGGTIYEQYF
TGCAGTGCTAGAGGAGGCACGATTTACGAGCAGTACTTC
>TRBV5-6|few|TRBD2|TRBJ2-5
CASSYPSGGQETQYF
TGTGCCAGCAGTTACCCTAGCGGGGGCCAAGAGACCCAGTACTTC